This TCR beta chain was observed in a study of cytomegalovirus exposure and HLA in healthy donors. Of note for this clone: Antigen specificity is unknown.

The CDR3 has 16 residues. Germline-derived CDR1 and CDR2 are MDHEN and SYDVKM. Trimming removed 5 bases from V and 2 bases from J; junction bases left unmatched: 11. Despite likely unrecorded immune exposures, the donors were nominally healthy at the time of sampling. The study, taken as a whole, reports: TCR beta V segments were, for the most part, productive about 87% or about 30% of the time in an earlier analysis. Overall, about 160 TCR beta chains were annotated as cytomegalovirus-associated. With later analysis, a missense DCLRE1C variant became linked to TCR beta V- and J-gene trimming.

The PCR was carried out with 60 Vbeta primers and 13 Jbeta primers. Here immunoSEQ multiplex PCR was the method, and the copy in TCRdb shows in-frame clones only, minus some. The repertoire holds over 150,000 clones, with more than 60% as singletons. The source of this sequence is a woman aged 30 to 39 in good health and CMV-seropositive. The sequenced sample was PBMCs. The chain combines TRBV28 with TRBJ2-5, with 7 bases identical to TRBD2. The CDR3 sequence: CASSPERGVGQETQYF. The CDR3 DNA sequence: TGTGCCAGCAGTCCAGAGCGGGGAGTGGGTCAAGAGACCCAGTACTTC. The full variable domain, completed using reference TRBV28 and TRBJ2-5, is DVKVTQSSRYLVKRTGEKVFLECVQDMDHENMFWYRQDPGLGLRLIYFSYDVKMKEKGDIPEGYSVSREKKERFSLILESASTNQTSMYLCASSPERGVGQETQYFGPGTRLLVL.